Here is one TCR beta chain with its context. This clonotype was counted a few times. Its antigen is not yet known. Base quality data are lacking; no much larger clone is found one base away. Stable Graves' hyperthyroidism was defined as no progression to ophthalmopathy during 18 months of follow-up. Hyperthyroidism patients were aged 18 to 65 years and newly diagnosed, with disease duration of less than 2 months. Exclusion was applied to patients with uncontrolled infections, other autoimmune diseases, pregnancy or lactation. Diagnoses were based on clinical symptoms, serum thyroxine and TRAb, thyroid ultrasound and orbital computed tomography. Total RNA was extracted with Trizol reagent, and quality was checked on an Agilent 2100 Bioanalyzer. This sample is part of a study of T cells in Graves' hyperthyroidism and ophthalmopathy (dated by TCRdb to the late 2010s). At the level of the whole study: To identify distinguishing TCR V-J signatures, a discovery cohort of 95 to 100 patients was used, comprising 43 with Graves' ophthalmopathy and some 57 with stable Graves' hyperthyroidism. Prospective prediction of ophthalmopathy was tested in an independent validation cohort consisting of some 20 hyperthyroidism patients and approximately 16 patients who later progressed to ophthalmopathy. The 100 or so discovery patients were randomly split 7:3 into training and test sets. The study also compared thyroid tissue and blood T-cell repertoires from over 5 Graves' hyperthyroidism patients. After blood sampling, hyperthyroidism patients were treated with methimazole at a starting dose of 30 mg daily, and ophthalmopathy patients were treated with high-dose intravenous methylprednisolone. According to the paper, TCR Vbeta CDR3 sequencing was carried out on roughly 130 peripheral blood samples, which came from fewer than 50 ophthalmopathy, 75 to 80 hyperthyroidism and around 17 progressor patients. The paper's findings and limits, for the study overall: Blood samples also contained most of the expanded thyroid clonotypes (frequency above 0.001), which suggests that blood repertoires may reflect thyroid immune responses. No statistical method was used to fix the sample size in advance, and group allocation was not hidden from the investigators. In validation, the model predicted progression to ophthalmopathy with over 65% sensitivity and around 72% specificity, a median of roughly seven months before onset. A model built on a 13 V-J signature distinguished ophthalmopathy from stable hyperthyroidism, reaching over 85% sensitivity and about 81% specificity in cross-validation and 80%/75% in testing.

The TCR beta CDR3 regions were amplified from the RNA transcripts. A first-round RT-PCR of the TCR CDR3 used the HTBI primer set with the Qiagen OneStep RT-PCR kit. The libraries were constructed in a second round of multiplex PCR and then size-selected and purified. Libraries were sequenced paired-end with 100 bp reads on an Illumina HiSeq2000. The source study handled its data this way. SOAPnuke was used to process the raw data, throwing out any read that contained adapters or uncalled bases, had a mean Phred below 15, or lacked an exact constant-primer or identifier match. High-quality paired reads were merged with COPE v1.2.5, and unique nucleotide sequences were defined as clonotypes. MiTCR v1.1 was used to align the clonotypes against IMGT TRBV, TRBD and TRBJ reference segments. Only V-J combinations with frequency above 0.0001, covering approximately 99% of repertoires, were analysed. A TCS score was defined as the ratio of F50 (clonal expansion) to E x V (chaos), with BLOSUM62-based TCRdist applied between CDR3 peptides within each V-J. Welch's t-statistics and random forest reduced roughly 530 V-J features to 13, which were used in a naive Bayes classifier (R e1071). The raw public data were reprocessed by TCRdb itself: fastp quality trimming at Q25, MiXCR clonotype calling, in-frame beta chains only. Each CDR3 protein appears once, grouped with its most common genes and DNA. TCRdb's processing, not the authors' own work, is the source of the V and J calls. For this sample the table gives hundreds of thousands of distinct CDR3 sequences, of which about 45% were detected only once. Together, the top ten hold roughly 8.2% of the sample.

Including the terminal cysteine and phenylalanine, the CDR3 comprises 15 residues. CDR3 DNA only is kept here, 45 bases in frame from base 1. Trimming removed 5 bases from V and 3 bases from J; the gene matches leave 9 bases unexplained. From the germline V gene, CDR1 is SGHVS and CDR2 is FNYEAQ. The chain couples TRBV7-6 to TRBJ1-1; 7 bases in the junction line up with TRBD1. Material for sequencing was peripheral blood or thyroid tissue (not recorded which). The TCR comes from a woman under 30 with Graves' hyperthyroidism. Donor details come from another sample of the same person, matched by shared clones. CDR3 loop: CASSHPGQGDTEAFF. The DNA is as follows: TGTGCCAGCAGCCATCCCGGGCAGGGGGACACTGAAGCTTTCTTT. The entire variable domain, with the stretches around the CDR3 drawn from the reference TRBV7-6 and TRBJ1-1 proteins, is GAGVSQSPRYKVTKRGQDVALRCDPISGHVSLYWYRQALGQGPEFLTYFNYEAQQDKSGLPNDRFSAERPEGSISTLTIQRTEQRDSAMYRCASSHPGQGDTEAFFGQGTRLTVV.